This TCR beta chain was sequenced during a study of cytomegalovirus exposure and HLA in healthy donors. Only one count was recorded for this clone. Trimming cost V 5 bases and J 3 bases, with 14 bases left between them. The germline gives CDR1 SGHTA, CDR2 FQGNSA. The CDR3 loop spans 15 amino acids. The study ran its PCR with 60 Vbeta and 13 Jbeta primers. Profiled with immunoSEQ multiplex PCR; TCRdb holds only in-frame clones, not every one. Here the sample spans 150,000 to 200,000 clones, roughly 76% being singletons. This chain links TRBV7-2 with TRBJ1-3, with a tentative D call TRBD1 (6 bases). This receptor was taken from a woman under 30 in good health and CMV-seropositive. Specimen: PBMCs. The CDR3 loop reads CASSQWTASGNTIYF. The CDR3 coding sequence is TGTGCCAGCAGCCAATGGACAGCGAGTGGAAACACCATATATTTT.